Below, 14 T cell receptor beta chains from the same sample are listed, as sequenced in a study of T cell responses to AZD1222 COVID-19 vaccine. The assay was immunoSEQ multiplex PCR, and TCRdb's table has in-frame clones only and misses some. The data contain approximately 83,000 clones, 80% to 95% of them singletons. The sample was peripheral blood, taken on day 0 of MenACWY control vaccination. The source is an adult in good health.

This clone was seen once. This rearrangement joins TRBV6-5 to TRBJ2-5; 8 bases line up with TRBD1. The CDR3 covers 15 residues. V lost 6 bases and J lost 5; bases outside the gene matches: 11. In germline, CDR1 is MNHEY, CDR2 SVGAGI. The CDR3 nucleotides read TGTGCCAGCAGGACAGACGACAGGGGCGCGGAGACCCAGTACTTC. Amino acids: CASRTDDRGAETQYF.

The J gene is TRBJ1-1, the V gene TRBV5-1; D gene ambiguous. The CDR3 runs 15 residues. V was pared by 0 bases and J by 3 bases, with 12 bases between. Germline CDR1 SGHRS, CDR2 YFSETQ. This chain's CDR3 is CASSLGNQKYTEAFF. CDR3 sequence (DNA): TGCGCCAGCAGCTTGGGAAACCAGAAATACACTGAAGCTTTCTTT.

V is TRBV28 and J is TRBJ2-1, with D possibly called TRBD1 or TRBD2 (5 bases each). The V end was cut by 5 bases, the J end by 10 bases, with 21 bases between. This CDR3 is built from 15 residues. From germline, CDR1 is MDHEN and CDR2 SYDVKM. CDR3 protein: CASSTSPRGASEQFF. As DNA, the CDR3 is TGTGCCAGCAGTACCTCTCCGAGGGGCGCTAGCGAGCAGTTCTTC. Full variable domain (remainder filled in from reference TRBV28 and TRBJ2-1): DVKVTQSSRYLVKRTGEKVFLECVQDMDHENMFWYRQDPGLGLRLIYFSYDVKMKEKGDIPEGYSVSREKKERFSLILESASTNQTSMYLCASSTSPRGASEQFFGPGTRLTVL.

Only one count was recorded for this clone. CDR3 sequence (DNA): TGTGCCAGCAGTAGCCTTAGCGGGAGGGGTGATGAGCAGTTCTTC. Residues: CASSSLSGRGDEQFF. The V and J genes are TRBV6-5 and TRBJ2-1, with TRBD2 matching 11 bases. Germline CDR1 and CDR2: MNHEY and SVGAGI. V shed 5 bases, J shed 8 bases, and the junction held 8 bases outside the gene matches. The CDR3 runs 15 residues.

The gene calls are TRBV24-1 and TRBJ2-2; perhaps TRBD2 as D (5 bases). The CDR3 totals 12 residues. Germline V gene sequence: CDR1 KGHDR, CDR2 SFDVKD. V shed 4 bases and J shed 6 bases, with 5 bases lying between them. The CDR3 sequence: CATSDGAGELFF. The CDR3 bases are TGTGCCACCAGTGACGGGGCCGGGGAGCTGTTTTTT.

The chain has TRBV19 and TRBJ1-6; possibly TRBD1 for D (5 bases). The V end lost 7 bases, the J end lost 6 bases, and 10 bases lay between the germline ends. The CDR3 is made up of 13 amino acids. Germline V gives CDR1 LNHDA, CDR2 SQIVND (reference sequence). CDR3 nucleotides: TGTGCCAGTACTATGGGGGTTAATTCACCCCTCCACTTT. Its protein is CASTMGVNSPLHF.

The chain recombines TRBV7-9 with TRBJ1-4; 10 bases map to TRBD1. Trimming at V came to 0 bases and at J to 8 bases, leaving 3 bases not matched to a gene. Germline V gene lookup returns CDR1 SEHNR and CDR2 FQNEAQ (reference sequence). This CDR3 comprises 15 residues. The CDR3 DNA reads TGTGCCAGCAGCTTAGCGACAGGGGGCCGGGAAAAACTGTTTTTT. This sequence encodes CASSLATGGREKLFF.

The rearrangement joins TRBV7-9 to TRBJ2-7; TRBD2 agrees at 13 bases. The length of the CDR3 is 15 residues. The junction had 8 bases not matched to a gene; V was cut back by 5 bases and J by 7 bases. The V gene's germline CDR1 is SEHNR and CDR2 FQNEAQ (reference sequence). The DNA of the CDR3 is TGTGCCAGCAGCCCCGGACTAGCGGGAGTAAAAGAGCAGTACTTC. Translated, it gives CASSPGLAGVKEQYF.

This chain links TRBV3-1 (or the pseudogene TRBV3-2) with TRBJ1-2; D is possibly TRBD1 (6 bases). Trimming removed 0 bases from V and 4 bases from J, with 9 bases in between. Germline CDR1 is LGHDT and CDR2 is YNNKEL (reference sequence). CDR3 length: 14 amino acids. The CDR3 nucleotides are TGTGCCAGCAGCCAAGATCAACAGGGCTATGGCTACACCTTC. It translates to CASSQDQQGYGYTF.

The chain has TRBV2 and TRBJ2-7, with TRBD2 identical over 8 bases. V shed 11 bases and J 2 bases; nucleotides not matched to a gene: 8. Germline lookup yields CDR1 SNHLY and CDR2 FYNNEI. The CDR3 runs to 13 residues. CDR3 bases: TGTGCCTCCAACGGGGGGGGAACCTACGAGCAGTACTTC. Translation: CASNGGGTYEQYF.

This chain uses TRBV3-1 (or the pseudogene TRBV3-2) with TRBJ2-3, with unresolved D. V shed 2 bases and J shed 5 bases, with 5 bases lying between them. From germline, CDR1 is LGHDT and CDR2 YNNKEL (reference sequence). The CDR3 runs to 12 residues. CDR3 DNA sequence: TGTGCCAGCAGCCAATGGGAAGATACGCAGTATTTT. This sequence encodes CASSQWEDTQYF.

The chain recombines TRBV6-5 with TRBJ2-2; 11 bases agree with TRBD2. The CDR3 has 15 amino acids. The V gene's germline CDR1 is MNHEY and CDR2 SVGAGI. Germline trimming cut 6 bases from V and 6 bases from J; bases unmatched to any gene: 6. CDR3 bases: TGTGCCAGCAGGGGGACTAGCGGCCCCTCCGGGGAGCTGTTTTTT. Its translation is CASRGTSGPSGELFF.

The V call is TRBV29-1, the J call TRBJ2-7; the match to TRBD2 covers 8 bases. Trimming at V came to 3 bases and at J to 0 bases, leaving 4 bases not matched to a gene. Germline V CDR1 and CDR2: SQVTM, ANQGSEA. The CDR3 spans 14 residues. The CDR3 loop reads CSVEGSGSSYEQYF. CDR3 DNA: TGCAGCGTTGAGGGGAGCGGGAGCTCCTACGAGCAGTACTTC.

The J gene is TRBJ2-5, the V gene TRBV6-5; D is uncertain. V lost 6 bases, J lost 1 base, and 9 bases lay in between. Germline CDR1 reads MNHEY; CDR2 reads SVGAGI. CDR3 length: 13 amino acids. The CDR3 here is CASSDPVQETQYF. CDR3 nucleotides: TGTGCCAGCAGCGATCCGGTCCAAGAGACCCAGTACTTC.